Given below is one T cell receptor beta chain in context. Its antigen is undetermined. TCRdb processed the reads anew with MiXCR; each CDR3 protein has one entry. In the table there are 95,000 to 150,000 distinct CDR3 sequences, roughly 32% of which are singletons. The entry originates in a study of T cell repertoires in cytomegalovirus infection. As for the study in general: HLA-B-restricted CMV epitopes that are well studied were used alongside recently identified HLA-C-restricted ones. Public TCR beta signatures marked donors with CMV infection and the matching HLA.

Points from the study as a whole: Dominating the ex vivo response were TCR beta clonotypes that were CMV-specific and HLA-C-restricted. CMV carriers having the relevant HLA were flagged by cumulative public TCR beta family frequency.

The sample in question was CD8+ T cells from cultured PBMCs, obtained from culture after CMV antigen stimulation. This sequence was found in a human donor in good health (CMV status not recorded). Some clones in this sample may be carry-over from other donors' samples.

The CDR3 loop is CASSEYFDTGTGGQETQYF. CDR3 in DNA: TGTGCCAGCAGTGAATATTTCGATACCGGGACAGGGGGTCAAGAGACCCAGTACTTC. This chain links TRBV6-1 with TRBJ2-5; TRBD1 matches at 11 bases. Trimming cost V 2 bases and J 2 bases; bases outside gene matches: 13. Germline CDR1 reads MNHNS; CDR2 reads SASEGT. This CDR3 is 19 amino acids long.